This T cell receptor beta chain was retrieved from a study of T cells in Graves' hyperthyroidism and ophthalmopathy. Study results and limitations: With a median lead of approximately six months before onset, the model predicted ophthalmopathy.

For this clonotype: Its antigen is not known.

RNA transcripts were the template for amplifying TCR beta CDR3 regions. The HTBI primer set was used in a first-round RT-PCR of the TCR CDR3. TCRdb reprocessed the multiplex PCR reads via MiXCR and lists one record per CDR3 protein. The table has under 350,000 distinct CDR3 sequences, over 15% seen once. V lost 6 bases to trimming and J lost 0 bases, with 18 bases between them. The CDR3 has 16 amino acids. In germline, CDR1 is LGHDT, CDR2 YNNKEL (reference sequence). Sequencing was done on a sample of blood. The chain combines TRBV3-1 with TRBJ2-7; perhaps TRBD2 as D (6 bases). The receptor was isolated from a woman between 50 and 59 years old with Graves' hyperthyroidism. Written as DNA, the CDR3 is TGTGCCAGCAGTTCCGACTCCGGGGGTCCCTCCTACGAGCAGTACTTC. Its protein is CASSSDSGGPSYEQYF.